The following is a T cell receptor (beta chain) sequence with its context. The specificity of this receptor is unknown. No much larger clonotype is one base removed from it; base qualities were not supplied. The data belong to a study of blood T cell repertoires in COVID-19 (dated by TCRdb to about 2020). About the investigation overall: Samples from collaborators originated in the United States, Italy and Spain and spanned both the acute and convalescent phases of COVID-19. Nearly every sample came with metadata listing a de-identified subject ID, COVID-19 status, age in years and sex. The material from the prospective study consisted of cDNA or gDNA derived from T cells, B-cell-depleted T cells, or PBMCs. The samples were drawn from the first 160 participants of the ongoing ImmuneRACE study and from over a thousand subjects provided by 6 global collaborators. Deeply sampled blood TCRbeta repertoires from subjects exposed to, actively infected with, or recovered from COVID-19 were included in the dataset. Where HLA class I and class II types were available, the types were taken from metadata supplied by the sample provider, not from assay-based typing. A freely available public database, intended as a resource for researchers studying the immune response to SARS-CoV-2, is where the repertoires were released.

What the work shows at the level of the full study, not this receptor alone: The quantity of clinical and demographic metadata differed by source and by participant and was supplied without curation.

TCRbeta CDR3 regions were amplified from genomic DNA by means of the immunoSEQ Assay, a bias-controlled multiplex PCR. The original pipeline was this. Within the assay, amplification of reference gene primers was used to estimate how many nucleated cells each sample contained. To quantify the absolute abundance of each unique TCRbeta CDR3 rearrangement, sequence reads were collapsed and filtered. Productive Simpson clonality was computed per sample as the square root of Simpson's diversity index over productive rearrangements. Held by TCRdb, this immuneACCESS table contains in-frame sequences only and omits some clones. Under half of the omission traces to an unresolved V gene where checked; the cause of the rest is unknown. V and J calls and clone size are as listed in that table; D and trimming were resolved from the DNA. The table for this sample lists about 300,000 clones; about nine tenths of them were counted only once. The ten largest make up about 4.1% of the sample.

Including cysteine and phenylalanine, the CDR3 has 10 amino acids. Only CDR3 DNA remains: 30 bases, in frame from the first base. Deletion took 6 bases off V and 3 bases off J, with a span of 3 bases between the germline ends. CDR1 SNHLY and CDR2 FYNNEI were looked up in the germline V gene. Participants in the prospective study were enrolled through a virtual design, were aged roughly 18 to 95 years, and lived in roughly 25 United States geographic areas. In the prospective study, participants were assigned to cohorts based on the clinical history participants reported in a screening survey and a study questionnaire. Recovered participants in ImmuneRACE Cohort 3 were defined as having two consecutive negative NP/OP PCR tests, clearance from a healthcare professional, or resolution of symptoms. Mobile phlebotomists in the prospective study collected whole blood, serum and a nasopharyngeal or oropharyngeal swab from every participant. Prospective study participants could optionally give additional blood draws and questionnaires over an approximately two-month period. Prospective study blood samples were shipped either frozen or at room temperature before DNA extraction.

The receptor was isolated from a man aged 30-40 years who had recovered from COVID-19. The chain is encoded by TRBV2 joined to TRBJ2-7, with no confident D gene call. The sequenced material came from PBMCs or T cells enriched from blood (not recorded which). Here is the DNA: TGTGCCAGCAGGAGCTACGAGCAGTACTTC. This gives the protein CASRSYEQYF.